This entry lists 10 T cell receptor beta chains sequenced from one sample in a study of T-cell memory formation after mild COVID-19. TCRdb ran MiXCR on the 5' RACE reads and lists one entry per CDR3 protein. The data contain approximately 89,000 distinct CDR3 sequences, 13% of them singletons. The sequenced material came from PBMCs or a T cell subset sorted from them (not recorded which). These receptors all stem from a man between 18 and 29 years old who had mild COVID-19 (a few samples of this study predate the infection). Cell type and time point are not known.

This clonotype was picked up a small number of times. J is TRBJ2-5 and V is TRBV15; no clear D gene. Trimming left V 0 bases short and J 3 bases short, with 5 bases between. The length of the CDR3 is 13 residues. CDR1 and CDR2 (germline): LNHNV, YYDKDF (reference sequence). The CDR3 loop reads CATSRDREETQYF. In DNA, the CDR3 is TGTGCCACCAGCAGAGATCGAGAAGAGACCCAGTACTTC.

The chain employs TRBV11-2 and TRBJ1-2; 7 nucleotides agree with TRBD1. The germline V gene has CDR1 SGHAT and CDR2 FQNNGV. CDR3 size: 15 residues. Unmatched junction bases numbered 10, after V lost 5 bases and J lost 4 bases. The CDR3 coding sequence is TGTGCCAGCAGCCCGACGACAGGGAGATCCTATGGCTACACCTTC. Residues: CASSPTTGRSYGYTF.

Only a few counts were recorded for this clonotype. The chain links TRBV7-3 to TRBJ2-2; 7 nucleotides align to TRBD2. The CDR3 length is 15 residues. Germline CDR1 SGHTA, CDR2 FQGTGA. V shed 4 bases, J shed 7 bases, and the junction held 9 bases outside the gene matches. The CDR3 DNA follows: TGTGCCAGCAGCTCCTCCGGACTAGTCGGCGGGGAGCTGTTTTTT. Translated: CASSSSGLVGGELFF.

The gene calls are TRBV4-3 and TRBJ1-1, with 8 nucleotides matching TRBD1. This CDR3 has 14 residues. Germline CDR1 LGHNA, CDR2 YSLEER. V shed 4 bases and J 5 bases; nucleotides not matched to a gene: 6. CDR3 DNA: TGCGCCAGCAGCCCCGGACAGGGCTATACTGAAGCTTTCTTT. This translates into CASSPGQGYTEAFF.

This clonotype has a handful of counts. The chain combines TRBV7-8 with TRBJ1-3; maybe TRBD1 (5 bases). The V end was cut by 3 bases, the J end by 2 bases, with 8 bases between. Germline CDR1 SGHVS, CDR2 FQNEAQ. The CDR3 is made up of 14 amino acids. The CDR3 bases are TGTGCCAGCAGCTTGACAGATGCTGGAAACACCATATATTTT. As protein: CASSLTDAGNTIYF.

The genes are TRBV20-1 and TRBJ2-7; TRBD1 aligns across 9 bases. J gave up 4 bases and V 6 bases, and 7 bases lay outside the gene matches. CDR3 length: 13 amino acids. From germline, CDR1 is DFQATT and CDR2 SNEGSKA (reference sequence). The CDR3 is CSARDRAPYEQYF. DNA of the CDR3: TGCAGTGCCCGGGACAGGGCCCCGTACGAGCAGTACTTC.

The chain joins TRBV5-3 to TRBJ2-1; no definite D call. TRBV5-3 is classed as an ORF, of uncertain function. CDR3 size: 12 residues. With 1 base removed from V and 8 bases from J, the gap between germline ends came to 7 bases. DNA for the CDR3: TGTGCCAGAAGCTTGTGGTACGATGAGCAGTTCTTC. It specifies CARSLWYDEQFF.

This clonotype was recorded at least ten times. The chain carries TRBV4-3 and TRBJ2-1; weak D call: TRBD2 (5 bases). Looked up from germline, CDR1 is LGHNA and CDR2 is YSLEER. V shed 1 base and J shed 4 bases, with 14 bases lying between them. The CDR3 extends over 16 amino acids. The DNA for the CDR3 is TGCGCCAGCAGCCAAGGAGGGATCAGAGCGTACAATGAGCAGTTCTTC. This codes for CASSQGGIRAYNEQFF.

This clonotype was detected only a few times. The chain combines TRBV6-5 with TRBJ2-4; perhaps TRBD2 as D (6 bases). Trimming stripped 2 bases from V and 0 bases from J, with 11 bases between. Germline lookup yields CDR1 MNHEY and CDR2 SVGAGI. CDR3 length equals 16 residues. The CDR3 protein is CASSYQAGLAKNIQYF. DNA of the CDR3: TGTGCCAGCAGTTACCAGGCGGGGCTAGCCAAAAACATTCAGTACTTC.

This clonotype has a count of ten or more. V usage is TRBV24-1 and J usage is TRBJ2-5, with D perhaps TRBD2 (5 bases). The CDR3 contains 15 residues. V was pared by 3 bases and J by 2 bases, with 12 bases between. Germline V gives CDR1 KGHDR, CDR2 SFDVKD. In nucleotides, the CDR3 is TGTGCCACCAGTGATCCCACGGGGATACAAGAGACCCAGTACTTC. Protein product: CATSDPTGIQETQYF.